Included here is one T cell receptor beta chain sequence, with context. As yet, its antigen is unknown. This entry is derived from a study of T cell responses to AZD1222 COVID-19 vaccine. About the study: Both about-4-week and about-12-week second-dose recipients were combined. General study findings and limits: Nearly half of the spike-specific TCRs reportedly recognize variant regions that carry no mutations. Every sample of the repertoires postdated the peak T cell response. Most donors were white British and more were female, and clonal diversity was possibly underestimated.

Repertoires were generated with immunoSEQ multiplex PCR, while TCRdb's copy carries only in-frame clones and drops some. The data contain about 140,000 clones, roughly nine tenths of them singletons. Germline-derived CDR1 and CDR2 are SGHTA and FQGNSA. Trimming took 2 bases from V and 5 from J; bases not matched to a gene: 6. The CDR3 covers 15 residues. The sequenced sample was peripheral blood, obtained on day 0 of AZD1222 vaccination. This TCR was sampled from an adult in good health. The chain combines TRBV7-2 with TRBJ2-4, with 7 positions matching TRBD1. This chain's CDR3 is CASSLIRGRENIQYF. CDR3 nucleotides: TGTGCCAGCAGCTTAATAAGGGGGCGCGAAAACATTCAGTACTTC.